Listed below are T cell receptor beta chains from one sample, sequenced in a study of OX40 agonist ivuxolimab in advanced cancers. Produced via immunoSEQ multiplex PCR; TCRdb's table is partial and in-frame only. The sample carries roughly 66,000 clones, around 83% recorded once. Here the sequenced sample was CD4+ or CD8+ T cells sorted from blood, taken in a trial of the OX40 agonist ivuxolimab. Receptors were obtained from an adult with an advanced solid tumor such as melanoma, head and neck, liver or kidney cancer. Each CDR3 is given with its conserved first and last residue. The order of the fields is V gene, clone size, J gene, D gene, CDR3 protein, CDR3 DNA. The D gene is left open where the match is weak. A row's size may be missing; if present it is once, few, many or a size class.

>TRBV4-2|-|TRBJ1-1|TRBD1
CASSQATGGQNTEAFF
TGTGCCAGCAGCCAAGCTACAGGGGGCCAAAACACTGAAGCTTTCTTT
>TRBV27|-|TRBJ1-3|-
CASSLNGYGNTIYF
TGTGCCAGCAGTTTGAATGGGTACGGAAACACCATATATTTT
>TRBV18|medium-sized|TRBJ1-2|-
CASSPLTEQNGYTF
TGTGCCAGCTCACCCTTGACAGAGCAAAATGGCTACACCTTC
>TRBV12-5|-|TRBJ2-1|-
CASGPNGTADRFF
TGTGCTAGTGGTCCCAACGGGACGGCGGACCGGTTCTTC
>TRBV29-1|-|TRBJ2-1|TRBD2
CSVEGGRGLDNEQFF
TGCAGCGTTGAAGGTGGGCGGGGGTTGGACAATGAGCAGTTCTTC
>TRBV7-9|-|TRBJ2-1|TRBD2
CASSPSGNYNEQFF
TGTGCCAGCAGCCCCAGCGGGAACTACAATGAGCAGTTCTTC
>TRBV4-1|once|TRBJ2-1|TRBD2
CASSQTTGLATYNEQFF
TGCGCCAGCAGCCAGACCACGGGACTAGCGACCTACAATGAGCAGTTCTTC
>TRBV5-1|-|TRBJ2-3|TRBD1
CASSLAGQGVGTDTQYF
TGCGCCAGCAGCTTGGCGGGACAGGGGGTCGGCACAGATACGCAGTATTTT
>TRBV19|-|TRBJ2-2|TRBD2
CASSRFTLGLAGITGELFF
TGTGCCAGTAGTAGGTTCACGCTCGGACTAGCGGGAATAACCGGGGAGCTGTTTTTT
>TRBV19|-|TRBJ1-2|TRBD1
CATGQGPSQYGYTF
TGTGCCACGGGACAGGGGCCGTCCCAGTATGGCTACACCTTC
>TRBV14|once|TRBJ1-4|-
CASSQGTGYANEKLFF
TGTGCCAGCAGCCAAGGAACAGGGTACGCTAATGAAAAACTGTTTTTT
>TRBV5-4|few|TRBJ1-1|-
CASNKEVDTEAFF
TGTGCCAGCAACAAGGAGGTGGACACTGAAGCTTTCTTT
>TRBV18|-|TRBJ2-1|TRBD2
CASSPSSGQTYNEQFF
TGTGCCAGCTCTCCTTCTAGCGGGCAAACCTACAATGAGCAGTTCTTC
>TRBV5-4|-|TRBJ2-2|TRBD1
CASSLAQGATGELFF
TGTGCCAGCAGCTTGGCACAGGGGGCAACGGGGGAGCTGTTTTTT
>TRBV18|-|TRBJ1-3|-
CASSPDYRQNTIYF
TGTGCCAGCTCACCGGACTACAGGCAAAACACCATATATTTT
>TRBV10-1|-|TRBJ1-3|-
CASSGGRGNTIYF
TGCGCCAGCAGTGGGGGTAGAGGAAACACCATATATTTT
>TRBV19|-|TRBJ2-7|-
CASKDQLGYEQYF
TGTGCCAGTAAAGACCAATTGGGCTACGAGCAGTACTTC
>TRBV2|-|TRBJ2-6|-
CASSAGANVLTF
TGTGCCAGCAGTGCTGGGGCCAACGTCCTGACTTTC
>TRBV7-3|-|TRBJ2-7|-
CASSLISGGEQYF
TGTGCCAGCAGCTTAATTTCAGGAGGCGAGCAGTACTTC
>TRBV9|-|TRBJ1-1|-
CASSAVARSEAFF
TGTGCCAGCAGCGCCGTAGCGAGGTCTGAAGCTTTCTTT
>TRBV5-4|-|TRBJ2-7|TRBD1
CASSSRQGALDEQYF
TGTGCCAGCAGCAGTAGACAGGGGGCTCTCGACGAGCAGTACTTC
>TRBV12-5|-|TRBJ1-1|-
CASGRDGYTEAFF
TGTGCTAGTGGCCGGGACGGATACACTGAAGCTTTCTTT
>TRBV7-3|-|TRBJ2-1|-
CASSSLGGDNYNEQFF
TGTGCCAGCAGCTCCCTAGGGGGTGACAATTACAATGAGCAGTTCTTC
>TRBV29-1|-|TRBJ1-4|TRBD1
CSVAQGDEKLFF
TGCAGCGTTGCTCAGGGGGATGAAAAACTGTTTTTT
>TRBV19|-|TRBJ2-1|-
CASSYDGVSNEQFF
TGTGCCAGTAGTTACGACGGCGTTAGCAATGAGCAGTTCTTC
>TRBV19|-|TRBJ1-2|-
CASSADGRGNYGYTF
TGTGCCAGTAGTGCGGACGGAAGGGGCAACTATGGCTACACCTTC
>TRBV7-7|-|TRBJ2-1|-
CASSPGPGQNEQFF
TGTGCCAGCAGCCCGGGCCCTGGGCAGAATGAGCAGTTCTTC
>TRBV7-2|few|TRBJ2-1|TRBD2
CASSTGTSAHYNEQFF
TGTGCCAGCAGCACAGGCACTAGCGCCCACTACAATGAGCAGTTCTTC
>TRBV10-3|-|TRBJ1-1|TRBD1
CAIMGTGRPEAFF
TGTGCCATCATGGGGACAGGGAGGCCTGAAGCTTTCTTT
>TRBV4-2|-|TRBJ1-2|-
CASSQERTRITNGYTF
TGTGCCAGCAGCCAAGAAAGGACAAGAATAACTAATGGCTACACCTTC
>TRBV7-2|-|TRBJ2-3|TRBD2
CASSPRLAGGTDTQYF
TGTGCCAGCAGCCCAAGACTAGCGGGAGGCACAGATACGCAGTATTTT
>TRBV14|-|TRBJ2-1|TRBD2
CASSQFGGGEQFF
TGTGCCAGCAGCCAATTCGGGGGGGGTGAGCAGTTCTTC
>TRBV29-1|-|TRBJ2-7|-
CSVRAGTYEQYF
TGCAGCGTAAGGGCAGGGACCTACGAGCAGTACTTC
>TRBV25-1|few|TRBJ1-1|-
CASSEVSEAFF
TGTGCCAGCAGTGAGGTTTCTGAAGCTTTCTTT
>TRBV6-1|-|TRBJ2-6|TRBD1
CASSVGPGQGIPGANVLTF
TGTGCCAGCAGTGTGGGACCGGGACAGGGCATCCCTGGGGCCAACGTCCTGACTTTC
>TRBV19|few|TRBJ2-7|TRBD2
CASSRTSGRAVAYEQYF
TGTGCCAGTTCGAGGACTAGCGGGAGGGCCGTAGCCTACGAGCAGTACTTC
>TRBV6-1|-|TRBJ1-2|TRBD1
CASSESGTGYGYTF
TGTGCCAGCAGCGAGTCCGGGACAGGGTATGGCTACACCTTC